The clone carrying this TCR beta chain has a handful of counts. Antigen: not known. This entry belongs to a study of post-analysis software for immune sequencing data. At the level of the study: Relapsing-remitting, secondary progressive and progressive-relapsing forms made up the multiple sclerosis disease courses. Whole-study results and caveats: The authors found that F measure strongly co-clustered same-batch samples. Diversity measured as normalized Chao1 was significantly lower in multiple sclerosis patients than in controls.

Unique molecular identifiers had been added to the TCR beta cDNA libraries. Between 1 and 10 million T cells gave rise to 500,000 to 600,000 cDNA molecules. One entry per CDR3 protein, called by TCRdb with MiXCR from the PCR reads. The sample records hundreds of thousands of distinct CDR3 sequences, 59% being singletons. Specimen: blood. This clonotype originated in a girl aged 2-10 years with multiple sclerosis.

In DNA form, the CDR3 reads TGCGCCAGCAGCTATGGACTAGCGGGGGCCACAGATACGCAGTATTTT. This gives the protein CASSYGLAGATDTQYF. The genes are TRBV5-1 and TRBJ2-3, with TRBD2 matching 13 bases. Germline CDR1 is SGHRS and CDR2 is YFSETQ. V lost 3 bases to trimming and J lost 2 bases; unmatched junction nucleotides: 3. This CDR3 contains 16 residues.